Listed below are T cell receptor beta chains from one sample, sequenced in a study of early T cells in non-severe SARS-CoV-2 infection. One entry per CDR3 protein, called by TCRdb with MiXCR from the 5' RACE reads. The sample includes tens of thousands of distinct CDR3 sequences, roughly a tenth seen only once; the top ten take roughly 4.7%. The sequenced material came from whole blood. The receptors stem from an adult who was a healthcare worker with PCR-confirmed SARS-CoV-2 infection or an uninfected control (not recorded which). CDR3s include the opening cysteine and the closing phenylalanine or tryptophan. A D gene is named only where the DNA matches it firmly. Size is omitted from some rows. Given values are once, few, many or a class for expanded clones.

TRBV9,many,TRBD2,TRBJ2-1,CASSVEPGGLDEQFF,TGTGCCAGCAGCGTAGAACCGGGAGGGTTGGATGAGCAGTTCTTC
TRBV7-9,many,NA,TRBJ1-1,CASSLVAGNTEAFF,TGTGCCAGCAGCTTAGTCGCAGGGAACACTGAAGCTTTCTTT
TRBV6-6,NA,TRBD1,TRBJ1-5,CASSYLTGDQPQHF,TGTGCCAGCAGTTACTTAACAGGGGATCAGCCCCAGCATTTT
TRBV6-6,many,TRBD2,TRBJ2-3,CASSSGGRSTDTQYF,TGTGCCAGCAGTTCGGGGGGGCGTAGCACAGATACGCAGTATTTT
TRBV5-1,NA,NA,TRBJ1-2,CASSSKTASGYTF,TGCGCCAGCAGCTCCAAGACAGCTAGTGGCTACACCTTC
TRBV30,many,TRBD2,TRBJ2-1,CAWNGRPSEQFF,TGTGCCTGGAACGGGAGGCCAAGTGAGCAGTTCTTC
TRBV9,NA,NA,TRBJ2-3,CASSLSGDTQYF,TGTGCCAGCAGTTTATCAGGGGATACGCAGTATTTT
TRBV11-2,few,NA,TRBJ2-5,CASSAQSGLGETQYF,TGTGCCAGCAGCGCACAGTCCGGGCTGGGGGAGACCCAGTACTTC
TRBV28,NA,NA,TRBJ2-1,CASSRGGGGDNEQFF,TGTGCCAGCAGCCGCGGGGGCGGGGGAGACAATGAGCAGTTCTTC
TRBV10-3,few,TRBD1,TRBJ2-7,CAITGQEVDEQYF,TGTGCCATCACCGGACAGGAGGTTGACGAGCAGTACTTC
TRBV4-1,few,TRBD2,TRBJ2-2,CASSGLAVNTGELFF,TGCGCCAGCAGTGGACTAGCGGTCAACACCGGGGAGCTGTTTTTT
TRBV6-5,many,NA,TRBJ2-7,CASSTIGRGSSYEQYF,TGTGCCAGCAGTACCATCGGCAGGGGATCATCCTACGAGCAGTACTTC
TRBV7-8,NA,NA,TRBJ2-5,CASAEVQETQYF,TGTGCCAGCGCGGAGGTACAAGAGACCCAGTACTTC
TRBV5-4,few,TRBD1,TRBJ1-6,CASSYRTGYNSPLHF,TGTGCCAGCAGCTACCGGACAGGGTATAATTCACCCCTCCACTTT
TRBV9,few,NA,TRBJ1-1,CASSAVRNRMNTEAFF,TGTGCCAGCAGCGCCGTGAGGAACCGAATGAACACTGAAGCTTTCTTT
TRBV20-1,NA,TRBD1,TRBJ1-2,CSAQTGRNYGYTF,TGCAGTGCCCAGACAGGGAGGAACTATGGCTACACCTTC
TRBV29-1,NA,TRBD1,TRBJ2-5,CSVAGTGRSETQYF,TGCAGCGTAGCCGGGACAGGGCGATCGGAGACCCAGTACTTC
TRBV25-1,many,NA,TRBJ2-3,CASSRDRLIDTQYF,TGTGCCAGCAGTCGAGACAGGTTAATAGATACGCAGTATTTT
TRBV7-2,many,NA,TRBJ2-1,CASSLLGGQYNEQFF,TGTGCCAGCAGCTTGTTAGGGGGGCAGTACAATGAGCAGTTCTTC
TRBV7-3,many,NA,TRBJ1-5,CASSLIGGLPQHF,TGTGCCAGCAGCTTAATCGGGGGACTGCCCCAGCATTTT
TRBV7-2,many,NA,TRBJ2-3,CASSPRQADTQYF,TGTGCCAGCAGCCCCAGACAGGCAGATACGCAGTATTTT
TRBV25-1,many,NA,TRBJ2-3,CASSALTGSTDTQYF,TGTGCCAGCAGTGCGTTGACAGGCAGCACAGATACGCAGTATTTT
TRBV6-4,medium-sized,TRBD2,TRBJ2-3,CASSESGGAGTQYF,TGTGCCAGCAGTGAAAGCGGGGGGGCTGGTACGCAGTATTTT
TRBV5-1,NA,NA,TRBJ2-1,CASSLGEGGGQFF,TGCGCCAGCAGCTTGGGAGAGGGCGGCGGGCAGTTCTTC
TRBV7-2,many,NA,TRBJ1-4,CASSFGGTTNEKLFF,TGTGCCAGCAGCTTTGGTGGGACAACCAATGAAAAACTGTTTTTT
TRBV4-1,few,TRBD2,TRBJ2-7,CASSQEDGASGMSNEQYF,TGCGCCAGCAGCCAAGAAGATGGGGCTAGCGGGATGTCCAACGAGCAGTACTTC
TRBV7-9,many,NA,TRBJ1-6,CASSRDGSPLHF,TGTGCCAGCAGCCGGGACGGGTCACCCCTCCACTTT
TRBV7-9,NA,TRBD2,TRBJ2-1,CASSGTGSRTSGEQFF,TGTGCCAGCAGCGGAACAGGGTCGCGGACTAGCGGGGAACAGTTCTTC
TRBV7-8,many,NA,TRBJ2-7,CASSLAPVVYEQYF,TGTGCCAGCAGCTTAGCCCCAGTGGTCTACGAGCAGTACTTC
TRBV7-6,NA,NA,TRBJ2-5,CASSPGPDGTQYF,TGTGCCAGCAGCCCGGGACCAGACGGGACCCAGTACTTC
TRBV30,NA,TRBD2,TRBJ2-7,CAWSPGGYEQYF,TGTGCCTGGAGTCCGGGGGGATACGAGCAGTACTTC
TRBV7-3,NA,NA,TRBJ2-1,CASSSPADNEQFF,TGTGCCAGCAGCTCCCCGGCCGATAATGAGCAGTTCTTC
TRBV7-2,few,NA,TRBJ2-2,CASSLEVGGITGELFF,TGTGCCAGCAGCTTAGAAGTAGGAGGGATCACCGGGGAGCTGTTTTTT
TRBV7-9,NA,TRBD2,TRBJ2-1,CASSLGAGRESYNEQFF,TGTGCCAGCAGCTTAGGGGCAGGGCGGGAGTCCTACAATGAGCAGTTCTTC